This TCR beta chain is drawn from a study of blood T cell repertoires in COVID-19. Across the whole study: Both acute and convalescent COVID-19 samples were obtained from the United States, Italy and Spain.

The repertoire was sequenced with immunoSEQ multiplex PCR; TCRdb's copy has only in-frame clones and lacks some. The table shows about 50,000 clones, with 75% to 95% occurring only once. Germline CDR1 and CDR2: LNHNV and YYDKDF (reference sequence). V lost 0 bases to trimming and J lost 7 bases; unmatched junction nucleotides: 11. The CDR3 runs to 17 residues. The clonotype originates from a man aged 45-65 years with active COVID-19. The chain links TRBV15 to TRBJ1-5; 8 bases are shared with TRBD1. Sequenced sample: peripheral blood. The CDR3 coding sequence is TGTGCCACCAGCAGAGATTGGGACAGGCGGAGCGGCCAGCCCCAGCATTTT. It specifies CATSRDWDRRSGQPQHF.